This T cell receptor beta chain was recovered during a study of cytomegalovirus exposure and HLA in healthy donors. In the PCR, 60 Vbeta and 13 Jbeta primers were used. The protocol was immunoSEQ multiplex PCR, while the TCRdb copy is restricted to in-frame clones and leaves out a portion. The profile shows hundreds of thousands of clones, over 60% of them singletons. CDR3 size: 16 residues. V was pared by 7 bases and J by 0 bases, with 10 bases of the junction left unmatched. The germline CDR1 and CDR2 sequences are SNHLY and FYNNEI. Input material: PBMCs. The receptor was derived from a young man in good health and CMV-seronegative. J is TRBJ2-3 and V is TRBV2, with 7 bases identical to TRBD2. The CDR3 region is CASKEPSGTSTDTQYF. Here the CDR3 DNA reads TGTGCCAGCAAAGAGCCTAGCGGTACTAGCACAGATACGCAGTATTTT.